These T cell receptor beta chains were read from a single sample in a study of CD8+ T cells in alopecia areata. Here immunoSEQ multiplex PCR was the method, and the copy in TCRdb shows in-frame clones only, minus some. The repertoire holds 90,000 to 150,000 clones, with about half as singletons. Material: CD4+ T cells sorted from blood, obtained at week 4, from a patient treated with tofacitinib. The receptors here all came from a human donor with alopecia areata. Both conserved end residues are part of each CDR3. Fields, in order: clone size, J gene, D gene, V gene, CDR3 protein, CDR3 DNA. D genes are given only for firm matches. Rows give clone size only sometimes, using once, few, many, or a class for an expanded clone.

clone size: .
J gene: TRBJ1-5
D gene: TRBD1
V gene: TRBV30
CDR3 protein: CAWSGQGDQPQHF
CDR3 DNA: TGTGCCTGGAGTGGACAGGGCGACCAGCCCCAGCATTTT

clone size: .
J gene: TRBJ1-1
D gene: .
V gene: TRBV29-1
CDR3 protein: CSVRRAGDTEAFF
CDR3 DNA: TGCAGCGTTAGGAGGGCCGGGGACACTGAAGCTTTCTTT

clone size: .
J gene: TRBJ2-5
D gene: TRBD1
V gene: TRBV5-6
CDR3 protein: CASSRYGQGEDQYF
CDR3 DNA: TGTGCCAGCAGCAGATATGGACAGGGTGAGGACCAGTACTTC

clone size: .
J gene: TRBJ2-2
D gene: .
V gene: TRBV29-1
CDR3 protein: CSVGEGGITGELFF
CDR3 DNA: TGCAGCGTTGGTGAAGGAGGGATCACCGGGGAGCTGTTTTTT

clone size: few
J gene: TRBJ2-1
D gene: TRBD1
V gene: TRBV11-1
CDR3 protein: CASSPGQGQFF
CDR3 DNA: TGTGCCAGCAGCCCGGGACAGGGACAGTTCTTC

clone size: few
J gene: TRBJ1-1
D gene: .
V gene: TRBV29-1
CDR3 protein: CSVAMNTEAFF
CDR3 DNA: TGCAGCGTTGCCATGAACACTGAAGCTTTCTTT

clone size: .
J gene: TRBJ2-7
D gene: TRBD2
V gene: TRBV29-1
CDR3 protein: CSVTTPSGRSDEQYF
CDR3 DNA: TGCAGCGTCACAACACCTAGCGGGAGATCCGACGAGCAGTACTTC

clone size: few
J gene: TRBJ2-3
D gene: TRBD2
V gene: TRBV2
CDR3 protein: CASRTSGRDTQYF
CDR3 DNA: TGTGCCAGCAGGACTAGCGGGAGAGATACGCAGTATTTT

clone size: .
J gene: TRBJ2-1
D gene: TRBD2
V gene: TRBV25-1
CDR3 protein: CASSVTGGPYNEQFF
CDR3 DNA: TGTGCCAGCAGTGTTACGGGAGGTCCATACAATGAGCAGTTCTTC

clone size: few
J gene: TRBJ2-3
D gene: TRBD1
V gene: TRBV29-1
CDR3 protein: CSVVGQGNADTQYF
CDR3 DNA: TGCAGCGTTGTGGGACAGGGAAACGCAGATACGCAGTATTTT

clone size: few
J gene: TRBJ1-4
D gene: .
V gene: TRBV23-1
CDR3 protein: CASLPRGGRTNEKLFF
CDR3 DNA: TGCGCCAGCCTGCCGCGAGGGGGGAGGACTAATGAAAAACTGTTTTTT

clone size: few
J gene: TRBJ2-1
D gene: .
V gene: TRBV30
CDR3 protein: CAWTDYNEQFF
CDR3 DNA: TGTGCCTGGACCGACTACAATGAGCAGTTCTTC

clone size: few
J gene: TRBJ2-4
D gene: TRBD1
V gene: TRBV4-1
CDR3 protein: CASSRSTGGLAKNIQYF
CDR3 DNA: TGCGCCAGCAGCCGATCGACAGGGGGATTAGCCAAAAACATTCAGTACTTC

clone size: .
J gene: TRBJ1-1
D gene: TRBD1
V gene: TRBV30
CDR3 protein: CAWDRGANTEAFF
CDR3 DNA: TGTGCCTGGGACAGGGGCGCGAACACTGAAGCTTTCTTT

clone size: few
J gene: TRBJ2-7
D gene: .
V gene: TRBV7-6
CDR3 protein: CASSPSILDSYEQYF
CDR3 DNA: TGTGCCAGCAGCCCATCGATCCTTGACTCCTACGAGCAGTACTTC

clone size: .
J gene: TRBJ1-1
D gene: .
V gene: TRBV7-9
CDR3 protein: CASSPWSFANTEAFF
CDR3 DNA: TGTGCCAGCAGCCCATGGAGTTTTGCCAACACTGAAGCTTTCTTT

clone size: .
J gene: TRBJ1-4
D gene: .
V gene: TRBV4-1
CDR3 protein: CASSPLDGKLFF
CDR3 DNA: TGCGCCAGCAGCCCCCTCGATGGGAAACTGTTTTTT

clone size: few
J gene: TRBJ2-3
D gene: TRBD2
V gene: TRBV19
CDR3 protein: CASSSGRVDTQYF
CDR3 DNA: TGTGCCAGTAGTAGCGGGAGGGTTGATACGCAGTATTTT

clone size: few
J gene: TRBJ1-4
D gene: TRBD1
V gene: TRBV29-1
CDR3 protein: CSVEDLEGASEKLFF
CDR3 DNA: TGCAGCGTTGAAGATTTAGAGGGGGCGAGTGAAAAACTGTTTTTT

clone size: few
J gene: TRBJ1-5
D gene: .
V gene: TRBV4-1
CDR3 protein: CASSQERPQPQHF
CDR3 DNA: TGTGCCAGCAGCCAAGAGAGACCACAGCCCCAGCATTTT

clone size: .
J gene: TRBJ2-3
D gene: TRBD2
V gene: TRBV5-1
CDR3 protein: CASSSVAGKLDTQYF
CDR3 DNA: TGCGCCAGCAGCTCGGTAGCGGGGAAGTTGGATACGCAGTATTTT

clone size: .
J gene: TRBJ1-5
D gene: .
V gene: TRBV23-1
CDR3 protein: CASSPRTPSSDNQPQHF
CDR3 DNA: TGCGCCAGCAGTCCACGAACCCCGTCCTCCGACAATCAGCCCCAGCATTTT

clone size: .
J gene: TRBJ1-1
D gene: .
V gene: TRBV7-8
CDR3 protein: CASSRQMGTEAFF
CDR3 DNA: TGTGCCAGCAGCCGGCAGATGGGAACTGAAGCTTTCTTT

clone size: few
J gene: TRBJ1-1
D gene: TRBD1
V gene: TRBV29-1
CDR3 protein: CSVGTGMNTEAFF
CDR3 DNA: TGCAGCGTTGGGACAGGGATGAACACTGAAGCTTTCTTT

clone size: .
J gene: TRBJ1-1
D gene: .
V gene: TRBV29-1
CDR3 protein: CSAERRLMNTEAFF
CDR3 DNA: TGCAGCGCAGAGAGGAGGCTCATGAACACTGAAGCTTTCTTT

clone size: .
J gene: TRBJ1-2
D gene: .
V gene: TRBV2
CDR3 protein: CASGGRALYGYTF
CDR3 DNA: TGTGCCAGCGGGGGGCGGGCTCTCTATGGCTACACCTTC

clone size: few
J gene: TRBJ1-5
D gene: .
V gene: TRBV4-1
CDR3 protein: CASSQGVIHSNQPQHF
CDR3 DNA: TGCGCCAGCAGCCAAGGAGTCATACATAGCAATCAGCCCCAGCATTTT

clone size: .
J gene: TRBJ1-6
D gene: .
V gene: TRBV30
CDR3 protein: CAWSFDASGNSPLHF
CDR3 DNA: TGTGCCTGGAGTTTTGACGCGAGCGGTAATTCACCCCTCCACTTT

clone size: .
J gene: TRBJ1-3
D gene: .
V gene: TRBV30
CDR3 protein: CAWRGHLGTGNTIYF
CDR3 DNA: TGTGCCTGGAGGGGACACCTGGGGACTGGAAACACCATATATTTT